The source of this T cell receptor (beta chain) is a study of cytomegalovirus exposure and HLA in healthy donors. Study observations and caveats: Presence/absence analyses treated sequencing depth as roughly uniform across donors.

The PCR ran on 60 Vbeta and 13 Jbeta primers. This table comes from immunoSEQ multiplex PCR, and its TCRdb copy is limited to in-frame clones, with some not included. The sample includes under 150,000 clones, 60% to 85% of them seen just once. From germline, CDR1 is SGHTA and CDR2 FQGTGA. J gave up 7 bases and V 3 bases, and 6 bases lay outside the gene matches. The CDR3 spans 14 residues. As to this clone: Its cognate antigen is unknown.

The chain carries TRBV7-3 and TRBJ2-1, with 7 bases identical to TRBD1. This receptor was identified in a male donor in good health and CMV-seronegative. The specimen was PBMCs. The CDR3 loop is CASSFTDRDNEQFF. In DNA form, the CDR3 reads TGTGCCAGCAGCTTCACAGACAGGGATAATGAGCAGTTCTTC.